The present entry profiles one T cell receptor beta chain with its context. Antigen specificity is unknown. The sample belongs to a study of early T cells in non-severe SARS-CoV-2 infection. Individually, cDNA molecules had unique molecular identifiers attached to them. MiXCR, run by TCRdb on the 5' RACE reads, gives a single entry per CDR3 protein. The sample lists roughly 81,000 distinct CDR3 sequences, about 12% occurring once. Regarding the study as a whole: VDJdb matching favored anti-spike CD8 responses, missing private and CD4 specificities.

Deletions cut 2 bases from V and 6 bases from J, with 8 bases between. This CDR3 contains 13 residues. The germline CDR1 and CDR2 sequences are SGHAT and FQNNGV. The sample was whole blood. This chain uses TRBV11-2 with TRBJ2-1; D unclear. The receptor comes from an adult who was a healthcare worker with PCR-confirmed SARS-CoV-2 infection or an uninfected control (not recorded which). The CDR3 sequence is CASSLIVFNEQFF. The CDR3 nucleotides read TGTGCCAGCAGCTTAATCGTTTTCAATGAGCAGTTCTTC.